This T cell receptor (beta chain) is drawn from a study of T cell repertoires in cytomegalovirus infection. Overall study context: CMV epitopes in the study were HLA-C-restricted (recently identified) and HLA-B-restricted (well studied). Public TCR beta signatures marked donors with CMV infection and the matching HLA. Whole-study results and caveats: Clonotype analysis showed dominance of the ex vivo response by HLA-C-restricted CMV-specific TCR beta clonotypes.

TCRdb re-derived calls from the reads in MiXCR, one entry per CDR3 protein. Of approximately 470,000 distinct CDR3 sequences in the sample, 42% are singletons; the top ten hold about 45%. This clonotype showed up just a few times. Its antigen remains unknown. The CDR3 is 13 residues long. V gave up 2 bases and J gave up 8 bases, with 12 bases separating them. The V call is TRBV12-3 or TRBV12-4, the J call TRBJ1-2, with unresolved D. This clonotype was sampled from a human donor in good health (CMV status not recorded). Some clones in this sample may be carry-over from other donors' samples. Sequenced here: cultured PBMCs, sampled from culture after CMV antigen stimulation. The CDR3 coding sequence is TGTGCCAGCAGTTTAATGGCAGTCGACGGCTACACCTTC. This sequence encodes CASSLMAVDGYTF.